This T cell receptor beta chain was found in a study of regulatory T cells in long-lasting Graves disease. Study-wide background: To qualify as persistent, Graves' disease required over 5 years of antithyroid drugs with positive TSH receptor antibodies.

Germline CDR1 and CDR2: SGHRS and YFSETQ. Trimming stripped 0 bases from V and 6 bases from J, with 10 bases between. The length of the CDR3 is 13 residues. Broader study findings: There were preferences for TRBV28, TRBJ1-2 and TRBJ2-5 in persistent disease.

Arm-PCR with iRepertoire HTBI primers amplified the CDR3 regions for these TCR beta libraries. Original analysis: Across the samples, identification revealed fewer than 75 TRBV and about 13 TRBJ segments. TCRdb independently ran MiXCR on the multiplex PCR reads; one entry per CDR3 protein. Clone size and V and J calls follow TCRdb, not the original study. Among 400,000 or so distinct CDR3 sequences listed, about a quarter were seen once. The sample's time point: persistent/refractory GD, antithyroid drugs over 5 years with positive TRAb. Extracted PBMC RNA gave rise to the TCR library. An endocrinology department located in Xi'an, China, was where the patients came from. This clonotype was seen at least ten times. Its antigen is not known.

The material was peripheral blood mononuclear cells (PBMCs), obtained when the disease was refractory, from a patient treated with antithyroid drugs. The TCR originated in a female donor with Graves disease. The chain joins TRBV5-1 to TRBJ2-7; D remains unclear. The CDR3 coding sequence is TGCGCCAGCAGCTTGGTAGGCCAATCCGAGCAGTACTTC. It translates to CASSLVGQSEQYF.